A single sample gave rise to the 9 T cell receptor beta chains below, sequenced in a study of cytomegalovirus exposure and HLA in healthy donors. A multiplex PCR was run with 60 Vbeta primers and 13 Jbeta primers. The protocol was immunoSEQ multiplex PCR, while the TCRdb copy is restricted to in-frame clones and leaves out a portion. The sample consists of around 160,000 clones, 70% to 90% of them appearing once. Material: PBMCs. The receptor source for this set is a young man in good health and CMV-seropositive.

The chain uses TRBV7-8 and TRBJ2-3, with D possibly TRBD2 on 5 matching bases. The V gene lost 0 bases and the J gene lost 2 bases, with 9 bases spanning the gap. The CDR3 is made up of 15 amino acids. The germline CDR1 and CDR2 sequences are SGHVS and FQNEAQ. CDR3 loop: CASSLAAEYTDTQYF. The CDR3 DNA follows: TGTGCCAGCAGCTTAGCAGCGGAGTACACAGATACGCAGTATTTT.

A few counts support this clone. The chain links TRBV27 to TRBJ1-1; D might be TRBD1 (5 bases). This CDR3 comprises 13 residues. V was clipped by 3 bases and J by 7 bases, with 12 bases between them. Germline CDR1 is MNHEY and CDR2 is SMNVEV (reference sequence). The CDR3 here is CASSFGGANEAFF. The CDR3 nucleotides read TGTGCCAGCAGTTTCGGGGGAGCGAATGAAGCTTTCTTT.

V and J are TRBV19 and TRBJ2-3; 11 nucleotides align to TRBD2. With 4 bases clipped from V and 5 bases from J, the junction kept 8 bases outside the gene matches. Germline lookup yields CDR1 LNHDA and CDR2 SQIVND (reference sequence). The CDR3 totals 16 residues. CDR3 sequence (DNA): TGTGCCAGTAGTAACATAGCGGGGGGGCTGGGAGATACGCAGTATTTT. Protein: CASSNIAGGLGDTQYF.

The V call is TRBV11-2, the J call TRBJ2-3, with D possibly being TRBD2 (6 bases). This CDR3 has 15 amino acids. V was clipped by 5 bases and J by 7 bases, with 19 bases between them. CDR1 and CDR2 from the germline V gene are SGHAT and FQNNGV. In nucleotides, the CDR3 is TGTGCCAGCAGCGCCTCGGGACTCCCGGGGAATACGCAGTATTTT. Encoded protein: CASSASGLPGNTQYF. Full variable domain (rest looked up from reference TRBV11-2 and TRBJ2-3): EAGVAQSPRYKIIEKRQSVAFWCNPISGHATLYWYQQILGQGPKLLIQFQNNGVVDDSQLPKDRFSAERLKGVDSTLKIQPAKLEDSAVYLCASSASGLPGNTQYFGPGTRLTVL.

This clone was seen more than once but under ten times. The gene calls are TRBV4-1 and TRBJ1-1; TRBD1 matches 10 bases. CDR1 and CDR2 (germline): MGHRA, YSYEKL. The CDR3 extends over 14 amino acids. The junction had 0 bases not matched to a gene; V was cut back by 5 bases and J by 0 bases. In nucleotides, the CDR3 is TGCGCCAGCAGCGGACAGGGGGTGAACACTGAAGCTTTCTTT. Residues: CASSGQGVNTEAFF.

Only one count was recorded for this clone. The chain has TRBV10-3 and TRBJ2-5; no definite D call. The J call is doubtful: the DNA matches TRBJ2-7 better. The germline gives CDR1 ENHRY, CDR2 SYGVKD. The CDR3 has 15 amino acids. CDR3 residues: CAISEPEARSYEQYF. CDR3 sequence (DNA): TGTGCCATCAGTGAGCCAGAGGCCCGCTCCTACGAGCAGTACTTC.

The chain employs TRBV2 and TRBJ2-3; D unresolved. The CDR3 loop spans 13 amino acids. Germline V gives CDR1 SNHLY, CDR2 FYNNEI. The V end lost 8 bases, the J end lost 6 bases, and 15 bases lay between the germline ends. The CDR3 is CASCELDVDTQYF. For the CDR3, the DNA is TGTGCCAGCTGCGAATTAGATGTGGATACGCAGTATTTT.

V is TRBV5-1 and J is TRBJ2-5, with TRBD1 identical over 7 bases. The J call may be faulty, since TRBJ2-7 better matches the DNA end. The CDR3 is made up of 13 amino acids. The V gene's germline CDR1 is SGHRS and CDR2 YFSETQ. The CDR3 DNA reads as TGCGCCAGCAGTCGGACAGGAGGAGACGAGCAGTACTTC. Translating gives CASSRTGGDEQYF.

The chain is built from TRBV12-5 and TRBJ2-3; 9 bases are a match to TRBD2. Germline V gives CDR1 LGHNT, CDR2 FRNRAP. V was clipped by 7 bases and J by 3 bases; unmatched bases: 11. The CDR3 has 16 amino acids. CDR3 nucleotides: TGTGCTAGTGCCGTCGCTGCGGGGGGGCGAACAGATACGCAGTATTTT. Its translation is CASAVAAGGRTDTQYF.